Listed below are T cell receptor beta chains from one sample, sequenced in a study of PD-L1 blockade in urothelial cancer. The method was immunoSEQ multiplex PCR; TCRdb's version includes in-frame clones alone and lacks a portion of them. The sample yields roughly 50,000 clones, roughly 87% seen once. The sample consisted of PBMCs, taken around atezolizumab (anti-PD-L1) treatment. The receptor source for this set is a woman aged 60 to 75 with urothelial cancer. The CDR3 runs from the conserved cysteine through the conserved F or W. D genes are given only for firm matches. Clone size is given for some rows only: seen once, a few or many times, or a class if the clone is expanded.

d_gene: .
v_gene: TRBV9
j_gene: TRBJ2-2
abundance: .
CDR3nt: TGTGCCAGCAGCGGAGCTACGCCCGCCGGGGAGCTGTTTTTT
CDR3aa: CASSGATPAGELFF

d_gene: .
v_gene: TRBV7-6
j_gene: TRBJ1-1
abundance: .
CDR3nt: TGTGCCAGCAGCTTAGCGTTGCTTGGGGCCGCTTCGAACACTGAAGCTTTCTTT
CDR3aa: CASSLALLGAASNTEAFF

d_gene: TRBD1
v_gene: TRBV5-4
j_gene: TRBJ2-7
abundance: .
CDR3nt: TGTGCCAGCAGCTTGGTGGGACAGGCCTACGAGCAGTACTTC
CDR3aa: CASSLVGQAYEQYF

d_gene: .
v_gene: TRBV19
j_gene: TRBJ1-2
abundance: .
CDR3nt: TGTGCCAGTAGTCCTCAAGGTGGGGCAGTCCCCTTCTATGGCTACACCTTC
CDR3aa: CASSPQGGAVPFYGYTF

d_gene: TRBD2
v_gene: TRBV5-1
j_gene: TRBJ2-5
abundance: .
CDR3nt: TGCGCCAGCAGCCCGAGAGCGGGAGGGAGGGAGACCCAGTACTTC
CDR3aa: CASSPRAGGRETQYF

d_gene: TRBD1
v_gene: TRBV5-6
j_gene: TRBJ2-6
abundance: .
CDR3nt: TGTGCCAGCAGCTCGGGGACAGTATACTCTGGGGCCAACGTCCTGACTTTC
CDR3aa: CASSSGTVYSGANVLTF

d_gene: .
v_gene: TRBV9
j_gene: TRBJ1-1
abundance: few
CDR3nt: TGTGCCAGCAGCGTATTATCAGGGAACACTGAAGCTTTCTTT
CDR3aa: CASSVLSGNTEAFF

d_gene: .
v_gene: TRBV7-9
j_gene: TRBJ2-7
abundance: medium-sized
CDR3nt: TGTGCCAGCAGCTTAGTTTCTGGCAGGGTTTACGAGCAGTACTTC
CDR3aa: CASSLVSGRVYEQYF

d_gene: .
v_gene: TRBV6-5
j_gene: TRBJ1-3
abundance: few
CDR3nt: TGTGCCAGCAGTTACCGGGGTGTCTCTGGAAACACCATATATTTT
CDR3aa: CASSYRGVSGNTIYF

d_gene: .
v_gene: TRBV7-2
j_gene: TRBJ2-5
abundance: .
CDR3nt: TGTGCCAGCAGCTTAGAAACAGGTGAAGGAGAGACCCAGTACTTC
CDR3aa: CASSLETGEGETQYF

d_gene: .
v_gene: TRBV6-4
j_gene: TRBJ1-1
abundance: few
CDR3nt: TGTGCCAGCAGTTGGGACTTGAACACTGAAGCTTTCTTT
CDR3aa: CASSWDLNTEAFF

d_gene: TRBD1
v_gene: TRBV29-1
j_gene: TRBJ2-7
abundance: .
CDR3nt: TGCAGCGTCGCATTGACAGGGGTCGAGCAGTACTTC
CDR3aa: CSVALTGVEQYF

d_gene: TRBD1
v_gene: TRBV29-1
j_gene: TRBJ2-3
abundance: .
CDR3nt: TGCAGCGTAGGGACAGGCAGCACAGATACGCAGTATTTT
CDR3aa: CSVGTGSTDTQYF

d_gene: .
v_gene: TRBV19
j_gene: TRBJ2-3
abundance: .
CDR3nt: TGTGCCAGTAGTATAAGTCGGGTGAGCACAGATACGCAGTATTTT
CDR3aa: CASSISRVSTDTQYF

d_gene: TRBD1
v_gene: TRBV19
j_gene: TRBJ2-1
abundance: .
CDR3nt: TGTGCCAGTGGCTCGCGGGGACAGGTCTGGAATGAGCAGTTCTTC
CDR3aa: CASGSRGQVWNEQFF

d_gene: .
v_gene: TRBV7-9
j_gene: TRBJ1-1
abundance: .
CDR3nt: TGTGCCAGCAGCCGAGCGGGGCCCACTGAAGCTTTCTTT
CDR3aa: CASSRAGPTEAFF

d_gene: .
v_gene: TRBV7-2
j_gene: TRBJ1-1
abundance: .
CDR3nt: TGTGCCAGCAGCTCTGAGGTGAACACTGAAGCTTTCTTT
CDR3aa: CASSSEVNTEAFF